The 7 T cell receptor beta chains below come from one sample, sequenced in a study of Ad26.COV2.S vaccination and SARS-CoV-2 variants. Treatment denoted: roughly 20 received Ad26.COV2.S at low or high dose, single or two shots; a few received placebo; per-sample allocation not given. Samples were taken on day 63 after the first vaccine or placebo injection. The method was immunoSEQ multiplex PCR; TCRdb's version includes in-frame clones alone and lacks a portion of them. The profile shows 380,000 or so clones, about 88% of them singletons. This sample comprised peripheral blood, obtained in a trial of Ad26.COV2.S vaccine versus placebo. The receptors were gathered from a person aged 18-60 years who received the Ad26.COV2.S COVID-19 vaccine or a placebo.

The genes are TRBV18 and TRBJ1-5, with unresolved D. The CDR3 contains 14 residues. V dropped 6 bases and J dropped 3 bases, with 12 bases sitting between them. Germline values: CDR1 KGHSH, CDR2 LQKENI. For the CDR3, the DNA is TGTGCCAGCTCCCTGGACGGCTTCAATCAGCCCCAGCATTTT. Translated: CASSLDGFNQPQHF.

The chain recombines TRBV4-3 with TRBJ2-6; the match to TRBD1 covers 7 bases. V trimming: 3 bases; J trimming: 2 bases; junction bases outside the gene matches: 4. This CDR3 region has 16 residues. Germline V lookup: CDR1 LGHNA, CDR2 YSLEER. CDR3 nucleotides: TGCGCCAGCAGCCATAACAGGGGCACTGGGGCCAACGTCCTGACTTTC. Translation gives CASSHNRGTGANVLTF.

V and J are TRBV3-1 (or the pseudogene TRBV3-2) and TRBJ1-1; D might be TRBD1 (5 bases). This CDR3 has 17 amino acids. Germline CDR1 and CDR2: LGHDT and YNNKEL (reference sequence). Trimming stripped 1 base from V and 4 bases from J, with 19 bases between. CDR3: CASSQVGQGREGTEAFF. CDR3 coding DNA: TGTGCCAGCAGCCAAGTGGGGCAGGGCCGGGAGGGCACTGAAGCTTTCTTT.

This rearrangement joins TRBV6-5 to TRBJ2-4, with 10 nucleotides matching TRBD2. This CDR3 spans 15 amino acids. J was trimmed by 12 bases and V by 6 bases; bases with no gene match: 14. The germline V gene encodes CDR1 MNHEY and CDR2 SVGAGI. The CDR3 protein is CASRPSGSPPRGQYF. As DNA, the CDR3 is TGTGCCAGCAGACCTAGCGGGAGCCCACCACGGGGTCAGTACTTC.

The rearrangement links TRBV27 to TRBJ2-1, with D hard to call. CDR1 is MNHEY and CDR2 is SMNVEV in the germline V gene (reference sequence). This CDR3 is 13 amino acids long. The V and J ends lost 6 bases and 5 bases respectively, with 11 bases between them. The CDR3 loop is CASSKTRNNEQFF. CDR3 DNA: TGTGCCAGCAGCAAGACCAGGAACAATGAGCAGTTCTTC.

The V and J genes are TRBV6-2 or TRBV6-3 and TRBJ1-2; 7 bases fit TRBD1. With 2 bases clipped from V and 0 bases from J, the junction kept 3 bases outside the gene matches. The CDR3 length is 15 residues. Per the germline V gene, CDR1 is MNHEY and CDR2 is SVGEGT. CDR3 nucleotide sequence: TGTGCCAGCAGTTACGGGACAGAACCTAACTATGGCTACACCTTC. This sequence encodes CASSYGTEPNYGYTF.

The chain recombines TRBV5-6 with TRBJ1-5; no definite D call. The CDR3 consists of 15 residues. Germline loops: CDR1 SGHDT, CDR2 YYEEEE. Trimming removed 1 base at V and 2 bases at J, with 10 bases between. The CDR3 region has the DNA TGTGCCAGCAGCTTGAGTGGAGCGGGCAATCAGCCCCAGCATTTT. It encodes CASSLSGAGNQPQHF.